This record looks at one T cell receptor beta chain sequence and its context. As yet, its antigen is unknown. V gave up 2 bases and J gave up 4 bases, with 14 bases separating them. Germline V CDR1 and CDR2: LGHNA, YSLEER. The CDR3 sequence is 15 residues long. These data come from a study of blood T cells in healthy people across ages. A second PCR of about 6 to 11 cycles used a sample-barcoded 5' primer and a J-beta primer mix. Researchers report that each sample yielded at least 3 million CDR3-containing paired-end reads. Each CDR3 protein is one row after TCRdb ran MiXCR on the 5' RACE reads. The data show around 600,000 distinct CDR3 sequences, roughly 43% seen once. Study-level findings and limits: Among long-lived donors, naive CD4+ cells were more numerous and diversity higher than in aged donors. Naive T cell percentage showed a strong correlation with the diversity of TCR beta.

Specimen: blood. The chain is built from TRBV4-3 and TRBJ2-5; no clear D gene. This TCR derives from a man at least 80 years old in good health. The chain's CDR3 is CASSQSLGVGETQYF. CDR3 DNA sequence: TGCGCCAGCAGCCAATCCCTAGGAGTGGGAGAGACCCAGTACTTC.